Below, 13 T cell receptor beta chains from the same sample are listed, as sequenced in a study of blood T cell repertoires in COVID-19. The table came from immunoSEQ multiplex PCR; TCRdb's copy has only in-frame clones and leaves some out. The table records some 150,000 clones, around four fifths of them present only once. Source material: peripheral blood. All receptors derive from a human donor in a cohort sampled during active COVID-19.

The chain combines TRBV7-2 with TRBJ1-2; 9 bases line up with TRBD1. The junction had 5 bases not matched to a gene; V was cut back by 4 bases and J by 8 bases. This CDR3 spans 13 amino acids. Germline V gives CDR1 SGHTA, CDR2 FQGNSA. CDR3 region: CASSSQGAQGYTF. CDR3 sequence (DNA): TGTGCCAGCAGCTCACAGGGGGCTCAGGGCTACACCTTC. The complete variable domain, with remaining parts taken from reference TRBV7-2 and TRBJ1-2, reads GAGVSQSPSNKVTEKGKDVELRCDPISGHTALYWYRQSLGQGLEFLIYFQGNSAPDKSGLPSDRFSAERTGGSVSTLTIQRTQQEDSAVYLCASSSQGAQGYTFGSGTRLTVV.

The chain recombines TRBV19 with TRBJ1-1; 12 bases fit TRBD1. The CDR3 is 16 residues long. CDR1 and CDR2 from the germline V gene are LNHDA and SQIVND (reference sequence). After removal of 4 bases from V and 5 bases from J, the junction contained 8 bases not matched to a gene. The DNA of the CDR3 is TGTGCCAGTAGTAAGATCCGGGACAGGGGGCCTACTGAAGCTTTCTTT. Translating gives CASSKIRDRGPTEAFF.

The chain is built from TRBV19 and TRBJ2-3; 9 positions agree with TRBD2. The CDR3 is 14 amino acids. Losses at the gene ends were 4 bases for V and 5 bases for J; bases not matched to a gene: 4. Germline CDR1 and CDR2: LNHDA and SQIVND (reference sequence). Here the CDR3 DNA reads TGTGCCAGTAGTACGCGGGGGGGTCAAGATACGCAGTATTTT. It is translated as CASSTRGGQDTQYF.

The chain has TRBV7-7 and TRBJ2-7; TRBD1 aligns across 7 bases. The V and J ends lost 4 bases and 6 bases, in that order; junction bases with no gene match: 6. Looked up from germline, CDR1 is SSHAT and CDR2 is FNYEAQ (reference sequence). CDR3 length equals 13 residues. CDR3 loop: CASSSTGSSEQYF. For the CDR3, the DNA is TGTGCCAGCAGCTCGACAGGGTCGAGCGAGCAGTACTTC. The whole variable domain, filled in from reference TRBV7-7 and TRBJ2-7, reads GAGVSQSPRYKVTKRGQDVTLRCDPISSHATLYWYQQALGQGPEFLTYFNYEAQPDKSGLPSDRFSAERPEGSISTLTIQRTEQRDSAMYRCASSSTGSSEQYFGPGTRLTVT.

This chain connects TRBV6-5 to TRBJ1-1; D not certain. The CDR3 runs 14 residues. The V and J ends lost 3 bases and 7 bases respectively, with 15 bases between them. Germline loops: CDR1 MNHEY, CDR2 SVGAGI. For the CDR3, the DNA is TGTGCCAGCAGTTATGAAGGGAGATGGGGTGAAGCTTTCTTT. Protein: CASSYEGRWGEAFF.

The chain carries TRBV9 and TRBJ2-1; no firm D call. Germline V lookup: CDR1 SGDLS, CDR2 YYNGEE. V lost 3 bases and J lost 0, with 10 bases in between. This CDR3 spans 15 amino acids. The DNA of the CDR3 is TGTGCCAGCAGCGACGGGTTCGGCTCCTACAATGAGCAGTTCTTC. Its protein is CASSDGFGSYNEQFF.

This chain joins TRBV2 and TRBJ2-7, with 7 positions matching TRBD1. There are 16 residues in the CDR3. Looked up from germline, CDR1 is SNHLY and CDR2 is FYNNEI. V was clipped by 4 bases and J by 0 bases; unmatched bases: 9. The CDR3 region has the DNA TGTGCCAGCAGTGTTTCAAGGGCAGGGGGCTCCTACGAGCAGTACTTC. Protein sequence: CASSVSRAGGSYEQYF.

This clone has only one observation. The V call is TRBV29-1, the J call TRBJ1-3; 7 bases match TRBD1. V trimming: 6 bases; J trimming: 4 bases; junction bases outside the gene matches: 3. In germline, CDR1 is SQVTM, CDR2 ANQGSEA. CDR3 length equals 12 residues. CDR3 sequence (DNA): TGCAGCGTGGGGGACAGAGGAAACACCATATATTTT. This encodes CSVGDRGNTIYF.

The chain links TRBV2 to TRBJ2-7; TRBD2 matches at 13 bases. The CDR3 has 17 residues. Trimming cost V 2 bases and J 2 bases; bases outside gene matches: 6. Germline V gene data show CDR1 as SNHLY and CDR2 as FYNNEI. DNA for the CDR3: TGTGCCAGCAGTGAAAGGGGGACTAGCGGGGATCCCTACGAGCAGTACTTC. Encoded protein: CASSERGTSGDPYEQYF.

The sample holds one count of this clone. Other nucleotide sequences from this sample produce the same CDR3. This chain joins TRBV28 and TRBJ2-5; TRBD2 might be the D (6 bases). V lost 6 bases and J 1 base, leaving 6 bases between the germline ends. The CDR3 spans 12 residues. In germline, CDR1 is MDHEN, CDR2 SYDVKM. The DNA of the CDR3 is TGTGCCAGCAGGGGGGGCCAAGAGACCCAGTACTTC. Translating it yields CASRGGQETQYF. Variable domain in full (rest from reference TRBV28 and TRBJ2-5): DVKVTQSSRYLVKRTGEKVFLECVQDMDHENMFWYRQDPGLGLRLIYFSYDVKMKEKGDIPEGYSVSREKKERFSLILESASTNQTSMYLCASRGGQETQYFGPGTRLLVL.

This clone was detected once. The genes are TRBV6-5 and TRBJ1-2, with 7 nucleotides matching TRBD1. Per germline, CDR1 MNHEY and CDR2 SVGAGI. Trimming cost V 6 bases and J 8 bases; bases outside gene matches: 9. The CDR3 totals 13 residues. CDR3 DNA: TGTGCCAGCAGCATTACAGGGGCAGGGGGCTACACCTTC. Translation gives CASSITGAGGYTF.

The V call is TRBV11-2, the J call TRBJ2-1; 7 bases line up with TRBD2. Germline CDR1 and CDR2: SGHAT and FQNNGV. The CDR3 contains 16 residues. V shed 5 bases, J shed 0 bases, and the junction held 7 bases outside the gene matches. In DNA, the CDR3 is TGTGCCAGCAGCCTAGGGTGGGAGGGCTCCTACAATGAGCAGTTCTTC. The encoded protein is CASSLGWEGSYNEQFF.

The chain uses TRBV5-1 and TRBJ1-1; no clear D gene. V was cut by 6 bases and J by 6 bases, with 21 bases left in between. The germline gives CDR1 SGHRS, CDR2 YFSETQ. The CDR3 is 15 amino acids. CDR3: CASNPLRAAAAEAFF. In DNA form, the CDR3 reads TGCGCCAGCAACCCCTTGAGGGCAGCAGCGGCTGAAGCTTTCTTT.